The 22 T cell receptor beta chains listed next were all sequenced from one sample in a study of identical twins. Via MiXCR, TCRdb re-called the 5' RACE reads, giving one row per CDR3 protein. This table has around 960,000 distinct CDR3 sequences, roughly an eighth appearing once. Separately, the same data were catalogued under a study of yellow fever vaccine responses in identical twins.

Sequencing was performed on PBMCs. The source of these receptors is a woman in her late teens or twenties in good health.

The chain has TRBV28 and TRBJ2-2; D is undetermined. Trimming pared 5 bases from V and 1 base from J, leaving 8 bases between. Per germline, CDR1 MDHEN and CDR2 SYDVKM. The CDR3 sequence is 14 residues long. The DNA for the CDR3 is TGTGCCAGCAGTGGGAACCAGAACACCGGGGAGCTGTTTTTT. Its protein product is CASSGNQNTGELFF.

In its sample, this clonotype was seen a few times. V and J are TRBV5-1 and TRBJ1-1, with D tentatively TRBD1 (5 bases). CDR1 SGHRS and CDR2 YFSETQ come from the germline V gene. Between the trimmed V and J ends, which lost 3 bases and 3 bases, there was a span of 12 bases. This CDR3 is built from 14 residues. The CDR3 coding sequence is TGCGCCAGCAGCTCGGGACTGGGGGACACTGAAGCTTTCTTT. Protein sequence: CASSSGLGDTEAFF.

V usage is TRBV12-3 or TRBV12-4 and J usage is TRBJ2-7, with D possibly matching TRBD1 (5 bases). V was shortened by 8 bases and J by 7 bases, with 21 bases between the two germline ends. The CDR3 consists of 14 residues. CDR3 loop: CASAEWGGLGEQYF. DNA for the CDR3: TGTGCCAGCGCCGAATGGGGCGGATTAGGGGAGCAGTACTTC.

The rearrangement links TRBV2 to TRBJ2-1; D unresolved. CDR1 and CDR2 (germline): SNHLY, FYNNEI. Deletions cut 4 bases from V and 15 bases from J, with 13 bases between. The CDR3 is 11 amino acids. CDR3 sequence reads: CASSVWPRLFF. The CDR3 DNA is TGTGCCAGCAGTGTTTGGCCTAGGCTGTTCTTC.

This clonotype was seen only a few times. The rearrangement joins TRBV15 to TRBJ2-1; the match to TRBD1 covers 9 bases. The CDR3 is 17 residues long. V dropped 1 base and J dropped 10; count of bases not matched to a gene: 14. Germline V lookup: CDR1 LNHNV, CDR2 YYDKDF (reference sequence). As DNA, the CDR3 is TGTGCCACCAGCAGAGGCCCCCCGGGACAGGGTATTAGGGAGCAGTTCTTC. Translated: CATSRGPPGQGIREQFF.

In this sample, this clonotype turned up many times. The chain employs TRBV12-3 or TRBV12-4 and TRBJ1-1, with 7 positions matching TRBD1. V trimming: 6 bases; J trimming: 4 bases; junction bases outside the gene matches: 5. The CDR3 runs to 13 residues. The CDR3 sequence is CASSHRGFTEAFF. The DNA for the CDR3 is TGTGCCAGCAGCCACAGGGGATTCACTGAAGCTTTCTTT.

This clonotype appeared a few times. The chain recombines TRBV15 with TRBJ2-5; perhaps TRBD2 as D (5 bases). Germline V gives CDR1 LNHNV, CDR2 YYDKDF (reference sequence). The CDR3 length is 14 residues. Trimming took 5 bases from V and 0 from J, leaving 10 bases between them. CDR3 loop: CATSGKRHQETQYF. CDR3 bases: TGTGCCACCAGCGGAAAGCGGCACCAAGAGACCCAGTACTTC.

This clonotype showed up just a few times. The CDR3 sequence is CSARPGGSSMVYEQYF. CDR3 nucleotides: TGCAGTGCTAGGCCCGGGGGGAGTAGTATGGTATACGAGCAGTACTTC. The chain employs TRBV20-1 and TRBJ2-7, with TRBD2 identical over 7 bases. The CDR3 consists of 16 residues. Germline V lookup: CDR1 DFQATT, CDR2 SNEGSKA (reference sequence). The V gene end was trimmed by 3 bases and the J gene end by 4 bases; junction bases not matched to a gene: 15.

The chain carries TRBV5-1 and TRBJ2-2; D gene ambiguous. Germline loops: CDR1 SGHRS, CDR2 YFSETQ. V lost 0 bases, J lost 4 bases, and 10 bases lay in between. CDR3 length: 15 residues. CDR3 region: CASSLGDKTTGELFF. The DNA of the CDR3 is TGCGCCAGCAGCTTGGGCGATAAGACCACCGGGGAGCTGTTTTTT.

This clonotype was detected many times. The V gene is TRBV4-1, the J gene TRBJ2-3; D might be TRBD2 (6 bases). The V gene lost 1 base and the J gene lost 2 bases, with 10 bases spanning the gap. The CDR3 loop spans 15 amino acids. The germline CDR1 and CDR2 sequences are MGHRA and YSYEKL. The CDR3: CASSQAGLVTDTQYF. The CDR3, as DNA: TGCGCCAGCAGCCAAGCGGGACTTGTCACAGATACGCAGTATTTT.

V gene TRBV6-1 combines with J gene TRBJ2-1; no definite D call. The V gene lost 6 bases and the J gene lost 1 base, with 13 bases spanning the gap. The CDR3 sequence is 15 residues long. Germline loops: CDR1 MNHNS, CDR2 SASEGT. CDR3 in DNA: TGTGCCAGCAGGGCTGACGGAGCTTCCTACAATGAGCAGTTCTTC. The encoded protein is CASRADGASYNEQFF.

In this sample, this clonotype turned up a few times. The CDR3 nucleotides read TGCAGTGCTAGGGGGACTAGCGGATTTCTCGAGCAGTACTTC. This gives the protein CSARGTSGFLEQYF. The rearrangement uses TRBV20-1 and TRBJ2-7; TRBD2 agrees at 11 bases. Germline V gene sequence: CDR1 DFQATT, CDR2 SNEGSKA (reference sequence). The V gene end was trimmed by 3 bases and the J gene end by 6 bases; junction bases not matched to a gene: 7. CDR3 size: 14 residues.

This chain joins TRBV14 and TRBJ2-7; 11 positions match TRBD2. V lost 1 base to trimming and J lost 2 bases; unmatched junction nucleotides: 10. The CDR3 consists of 18 residues. Germline V gives CDR1 SGHDN, CDR2 FVKESK. The CDR3 coding sequence is TGTGCCAGCAGCCAAGTACGCACTAGCGGGAGTCGGGCCTACGAGCAGTACTTC. It codes for CASSQVRTSGSRAYEQYF.

The chain combines TRBV6-1 with TRBJ2-7, with 7 bases aligning to TRBD1. V lost 3 bases and J lost 2; bases outside the gene matches: 7. The CDR3 has 15 residues. Germline V CDR1 and CDR2: MNHNS, SASEGT. CDR3 protein: CASSDGETGPYEQYF. The CDR3 DNA is TGTGCCAGCAGTGACGGGGAGACAGGGCCCTACGAGCAGTACTTC.

This clonotype was recorded a few times. This chain links TRBV7-2 with TRBJ1-4; 8 bases are shared with TRBD1. Germline-derived CDR1 and CDR2 are SGHTA and FQGNSA. Germline trimming cut 5 bases from V and 10 bases from J; bases unmatched to any gene: 15. The length of the CDR3 is 16 residues. The CDR3 DNA reads as TGTGCCAGCAGCCATCCTACGGACAGGGCAGGTGGAAAACTGTTTTTT. Translated: CASSHPTDRAGGKLFF.

The chain's CDR3 is CASSHRGGNEKLFF. CDR3 bases: TGTGCCAGCAGTCACAGGGGAGGCAATGAAAAACTGTTTTTT. The genes are TRBV12-3 or TRBV12-4 and TRBJ1-4; TRBD1 matches 7 bases. J was trimmed by 5 bases and V by 5 bases; bases with no gene match: 5. This CDR3 is 14 amino acids long.

The V and J genes are TRBV19 and TRBJ1-1; D may be TRBD1 (5 bases). With 11 bases removed from V and 7 bases from J, the gap between germline ends came to 20 bases. The germline CDR1 and CDR2 sequences are LNHDA and SQIVND (reference sequence). The CDR3 is made up of 13 amino acids. In DNA, the CDR3 is TGTGCCGTGAGGCCCGTGGGGGGAAATGAAGCTTTCTTT. This codes for CAVRPVGGNEAFF.

The V and J genes are TRBV2 and TRBJ2-1; perhaps TRBD2 as D (6 bases). The V end lost 3 bases, the J end lost 13 bases, and 13 bases lay between the germline ends. Germline V gene lookup returns CDR1 SNHLY and CDR2 FYNNEI. The length of the CDR3 is 12 residues. CDR3 coding DNA: TGTGCCAGCAGTGAGGGACTGTCTCTTCAGTTCTTC. Its translation: CASSEGLSLQFF.

The chain employs TRBV5-1 and TRBJ1-3, with D perhaps TRBD1 (6 bases). Looked up from germline, CDR1 is SGHRS and CDR2 is YFSETQ. The CDR3 covers 15 residues. Deletions cut 2 bases from V and 2 bases from J, with 11 bases between. The CDR3 DNA reads TGCGCCAGCAGCTTAACGACAGGCGCTGGAAACACCATATATTTT. Encoded protein: CASSLTTGAGNTIYF.

This clonotype has ten or more counts. The rearrangement joins TRBV3-1 to TRBJ1-1, with no clear D. V gave up 5 bases and J gave up 5 bases, with 9 bases separating them. The CDR3 length is 12 residues. Germline V CDR1 and CDR2: LGHDT, YNNKEL (reference sequence). CDR3 DNA sequence: TGTGCCAGCAGCTACGTGGGAACTGAAGCTTTCTTT. Residues: CASSYVGTEAFF.

This clonotype has a handful of counts. The chain joins TRBV5-1 to TRBJ2-1; a weak D match, TRBD1 (5 bases). Germline V gene data show CDR1 as SGHRS and CDR2 as YFSETQ. Trimming took 4 bases from V and 2 from J, leaving 10 bases between them. The CDR3 runs 14 residues. The CDR3 reads CASSHDSPYNEQFF. Written as DNA, the CDR3 is TGCGCCAGCAGCCATGACAGTCCCTACAATGAGCAGTTCTTC.

This clonotype was seen more than once but under ten times. The genes are TRBV7-9 and TRBJ2-3; TRBD1 is a possible D gene (5 bases). The CDR3 extends over 16 amino acids. V was cut by 1 base and J by 0 bases, with 11 bases left in between. Germline V gene lookup returns CDR1 SEHNR and CDR2 FQNEAQ (reference sequence). CDR3 loop: CASSLEGRGSTDTQYF. CDR3 nucleotide sequence: TGTGCCAGCAGCTTAGAGGGGCGCGGCAGCACAGATACGCAGTATTTT.